This T cell receptor beta chain is from a study of blood T cells in healthy people across ages. This clonotype was observed many times. Next came a second PCR, run for about 7 to 12 cycles, which used a sample-barcoded 5' primer along with a J-beta primer mix. One entry per CDR3 protein results from TCRdb running MiXCR on the 5' RACE reads. The sample includes 800,000 to 1,000,000 distinct CDR3 sequences, around 49% of them seen just once. Trimming cost V 0 bases and J 1 base; bases outside gene matches: 1. This CDR3 comprises 17 residues. Germline lookup yields CDR1 MGHRA and CDR2 YSYEKL. Sequenced material: blood. J is TRBJ2-3 and V is TRBV4-1, with TRBD2 matching 13 bases. This sequence was found in a man aged 25-40 years in good health. The CDR3 here is CASSQEGTSGGTDTQYF. CDR3 in DNA: TGCGCCAGCAGCCAAGAGGGGACTAGCGGGGGCACAGATACGCAGTATTTT.